This T cell receptor (beta chain) was sequenced during a study of cytomegalovirus exposure and HLA in healthy donors. Study summary: Approximately 80 million unique TCRs from HLA-typed donors were held in an early data release. Points from the study as a whole: Across donors, most TCRs were seen rarely, yet some public ones were widespread.

PCR employed 60 Vbeta and 13 Jbeta primers. Repertoires were generated with immunoSEQ multiplex PCR, while TCRdb's copy carries only in-frame clones and drops some. The data hold more than 130,000 clones, with over 60% observed a single time. A note on this clone: Its antigen remains unidentified.

Donors sampled were nominally healthy, though unrecorded immune exposures were likely. The TCR sequence derives from a man in his forties or fifties in good health and CMV-seropositive. The source material was PBMCs.

CDR3 DNA sequence: TGTGCCAGCAAAGGTGACAGTAAGGTGGGGCAGTACTTC. As protein: CASKGDSKVGQYF. The chain joins TRBV2 to TRBJ2-7; TRBD1 might be the D (5 bases). Germline V gene lookup returns CDR1 SNHLY and CDR2 FYNNEI. Trimming took off 7 bases at V and 9 bases at J, with 19 bases between the two ends. The CDR3 contains 13 residues. Full variable domain (rest looked up from reference TRBV2 and TRBJ2-7): EPEVTQTPSHQVTQMGQEVILRCVPISNHLYFYWYRQILGQKVEFLVSFYNNEISEKSEIFDDQFSVERPDGSNFTLKIRSTKLEDSAMYFCASKGDSKVGQYFGPGTRLTVT.